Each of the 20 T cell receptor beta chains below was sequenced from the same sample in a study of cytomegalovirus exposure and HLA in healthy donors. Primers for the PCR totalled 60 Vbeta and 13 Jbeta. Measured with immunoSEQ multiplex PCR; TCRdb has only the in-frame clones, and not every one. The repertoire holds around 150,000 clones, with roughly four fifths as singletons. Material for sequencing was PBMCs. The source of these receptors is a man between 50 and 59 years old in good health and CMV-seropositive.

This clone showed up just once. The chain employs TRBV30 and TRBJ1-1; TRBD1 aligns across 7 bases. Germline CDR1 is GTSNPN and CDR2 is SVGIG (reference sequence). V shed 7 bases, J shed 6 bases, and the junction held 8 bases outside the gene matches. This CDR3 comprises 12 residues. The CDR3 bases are TGTGCCTTCAACAGGGGTATGGCTGAAGCTTTCTTT. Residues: CAFNRGMAEAFF.

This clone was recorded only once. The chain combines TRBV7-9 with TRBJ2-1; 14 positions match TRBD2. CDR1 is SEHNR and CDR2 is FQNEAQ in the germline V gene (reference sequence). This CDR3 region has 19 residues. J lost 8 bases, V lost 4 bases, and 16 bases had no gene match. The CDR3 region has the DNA TGTGCCAGCAGCTCCCGACCGGGACTAGCGGGAGTGGCGGGCCATGAGCAGTTCTTC. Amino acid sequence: CASSSRPGLAGVAGHEQFF.

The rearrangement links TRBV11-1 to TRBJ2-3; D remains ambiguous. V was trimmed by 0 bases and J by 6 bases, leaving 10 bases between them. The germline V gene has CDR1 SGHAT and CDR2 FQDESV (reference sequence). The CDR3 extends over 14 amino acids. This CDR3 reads CASSLAIMSDTQYF. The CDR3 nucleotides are TGTGCCAGCAGCTTAGCTATTATGTCGGATACGCAGTATTTT.

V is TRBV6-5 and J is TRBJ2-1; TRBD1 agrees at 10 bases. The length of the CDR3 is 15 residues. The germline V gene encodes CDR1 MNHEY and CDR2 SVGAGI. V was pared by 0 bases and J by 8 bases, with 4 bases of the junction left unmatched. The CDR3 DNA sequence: TGTGCCAGCAGTTACTCCAAGACAGGGGGCTATGAGCAGTTCTTC. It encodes CASSYSKTGGYEQFF.

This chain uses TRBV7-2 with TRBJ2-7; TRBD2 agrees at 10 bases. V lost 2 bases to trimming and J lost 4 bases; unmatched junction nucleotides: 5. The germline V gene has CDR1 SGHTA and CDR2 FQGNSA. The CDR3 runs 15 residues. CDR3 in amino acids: CASSLITSGIYEQYF. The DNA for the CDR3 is TGTGCCAGCAGCTTAATTACTAGCGGGATATACGAGCAGTACTTC.

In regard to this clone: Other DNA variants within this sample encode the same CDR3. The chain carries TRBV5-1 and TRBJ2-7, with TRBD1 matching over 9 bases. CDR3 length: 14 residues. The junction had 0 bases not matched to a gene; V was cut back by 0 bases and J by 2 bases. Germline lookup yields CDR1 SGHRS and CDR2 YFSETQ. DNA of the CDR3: TGCGCCAGCAGCTTGGGGACAGGGGCCTACGAGCAGTACTTC. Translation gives CASSLGTGAYEQYF. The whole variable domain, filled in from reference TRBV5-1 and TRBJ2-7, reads KAGVTQTPRYLIKTRGQQVTLSCSPISGHRSVSWYQQTPGQGLQFLFEYFSETQRNKGNFPGRFSGRQFSNSRSEMNVSTLELGDSALYLCASSLGTGAYEQYFGPGTRLTVT.

CDR3 protein: CASSPPYRGAQGYGYTF. The CDR3 DNA is TGTGCCAGCAGCCCACCCTATCGGGGGGCGCAGGGCTATGGCTACACCTTC. The chain combines TRBV11-1 with TRBJ1-2; tentatively, D is TRBD1 (6 bases). The CDR3 spans 17 residues. V shed 5 bases and J shed 4 bases, with 23 bases lying between them. Germline lookup yields CDR1 SGHAT and CDR2 FQDESV (reference sequence). The full variable domain, completed using reference TRBV11-1 and TRBJ1-2, is EAEVAQSPRYKITEKSQAVAFWCDPISGHATLYWYRQILGQGPELLVQFQDESVVDDSQLPKDRFSAERLKGVDSTLKIQPAELGDSAMYLCASSPPYRGAQGYGYTFGSGTRLTVV.

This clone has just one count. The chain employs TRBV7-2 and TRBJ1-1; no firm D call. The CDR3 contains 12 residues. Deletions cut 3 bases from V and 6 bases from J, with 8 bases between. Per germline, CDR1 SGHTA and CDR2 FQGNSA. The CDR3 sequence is CASSLIAAEAFF. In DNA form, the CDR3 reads TGTGCCAGCAGCTTGATTGCGGCTGAAGCTTTCTTT.

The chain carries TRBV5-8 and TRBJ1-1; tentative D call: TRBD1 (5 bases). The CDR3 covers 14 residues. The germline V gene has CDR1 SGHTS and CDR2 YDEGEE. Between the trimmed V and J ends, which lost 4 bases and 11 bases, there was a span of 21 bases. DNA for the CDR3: TGTGCCAGCAGCCATCCTTTGAGACAGATCGGGGCTTTCTTT. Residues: CASSHPLRQIGAFF.

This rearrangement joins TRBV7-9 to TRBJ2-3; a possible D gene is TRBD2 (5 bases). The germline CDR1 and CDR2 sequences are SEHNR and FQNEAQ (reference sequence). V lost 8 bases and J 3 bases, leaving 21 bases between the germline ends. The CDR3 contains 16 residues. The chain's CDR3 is CASAPELGLGTDTQYF. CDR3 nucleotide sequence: TGTGCCAGCGCTCCCGAACTAGGACTGGGAACAGATACGCAGTATTTT.

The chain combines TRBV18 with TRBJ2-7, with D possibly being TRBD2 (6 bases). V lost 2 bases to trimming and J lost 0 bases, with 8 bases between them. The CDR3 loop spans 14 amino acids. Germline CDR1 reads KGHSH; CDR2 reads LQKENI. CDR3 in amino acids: CASSPAGHSYEQYF. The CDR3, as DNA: TGTGCCAGCTCACCAGCGGGGCACTCCTACGAGCAGTACTTC.

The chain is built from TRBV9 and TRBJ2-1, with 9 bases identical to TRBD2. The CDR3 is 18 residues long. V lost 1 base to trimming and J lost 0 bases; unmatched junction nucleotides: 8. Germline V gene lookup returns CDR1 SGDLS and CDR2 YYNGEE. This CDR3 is CASSVSSGGPSSYNEQFF. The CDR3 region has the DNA TGTGCCAGCAGCGTATCCAGCGGGGGGCCTAGCTCCTACAATGAGCAGTTCTTC.

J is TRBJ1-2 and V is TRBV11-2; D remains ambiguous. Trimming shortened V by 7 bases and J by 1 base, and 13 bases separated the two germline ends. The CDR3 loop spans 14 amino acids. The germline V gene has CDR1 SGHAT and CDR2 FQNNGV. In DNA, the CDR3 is TGTGCCAGCACTCGAGGCATAATTAACTATGGCTACACCTTC. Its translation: CASTRGIINYGYTF.

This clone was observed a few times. The CDR3 DNA is TGTGCCAGCAGTTACGTATCGACGGGAGAAGCTTTCTTT. Protein product: CASSYVSTGEAFF. The chain links TRBV27 to TRBJ1-1; D gene unclear. The V and J ends lost 4 bases and 8 bases respectively, with 14 bases between them. CDR3 size: 13 residues. From germline, CDR1 is MNHEY and CDR2 SMNVEV (reference sequence).

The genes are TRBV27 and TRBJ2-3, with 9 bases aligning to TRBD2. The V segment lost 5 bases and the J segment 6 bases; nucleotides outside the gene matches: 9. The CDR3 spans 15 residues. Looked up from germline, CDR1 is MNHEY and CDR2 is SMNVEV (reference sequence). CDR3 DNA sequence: TGTGCCAGCAGTGGTAGCGGGAGAAGAGGTGATACGCAGTATTTT. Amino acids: CASSGSGRRGDTQYF.

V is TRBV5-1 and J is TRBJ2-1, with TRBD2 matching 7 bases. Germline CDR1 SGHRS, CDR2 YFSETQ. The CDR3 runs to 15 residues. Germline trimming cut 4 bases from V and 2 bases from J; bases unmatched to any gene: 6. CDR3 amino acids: CASSLGDYPYNEQFF. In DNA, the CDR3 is TGCGCCAGCAGCCTGGGGGACTACCCCTACAATGAGCAGTTCTTC.

CDR3 DNA: TGTGCCAGCAGGATAGCGTATAGGGCAGATACGCAGTATTTT. Protein: CASRIAYRADTQYF. The chain carries TRBV6-5 and TRBJ2-3, with TRBD2 as a possible D gene (5 bases). This CDR3 contains 14 residues. V dropped 6 bases and J dropped 4 bases, with 14 bases sitting between them. Germline assignment: CDR1 MNHEY and CDR2 SVGAGI.

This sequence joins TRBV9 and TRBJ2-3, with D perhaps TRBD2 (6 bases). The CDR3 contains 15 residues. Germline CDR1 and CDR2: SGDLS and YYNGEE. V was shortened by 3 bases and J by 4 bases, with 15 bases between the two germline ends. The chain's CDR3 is CASSAYPTGADTQYF. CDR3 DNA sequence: TGTGCCAGCAGCGCGTACCCGACGGGGGCAGATACGCAGTATTTT.

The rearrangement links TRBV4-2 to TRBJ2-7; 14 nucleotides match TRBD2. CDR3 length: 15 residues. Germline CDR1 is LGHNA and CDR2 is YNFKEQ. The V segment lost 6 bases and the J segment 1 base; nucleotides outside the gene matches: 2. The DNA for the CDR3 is TGTGCCAGCAGAAGGACTAGCGGGGGGTCCTACGAGCAGTACTTC. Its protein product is CASRRTSGGSYEQYF.

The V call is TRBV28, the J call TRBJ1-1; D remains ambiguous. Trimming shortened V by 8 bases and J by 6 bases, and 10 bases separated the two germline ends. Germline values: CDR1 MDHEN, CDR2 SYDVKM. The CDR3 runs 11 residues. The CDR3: CASLYGAEAFF. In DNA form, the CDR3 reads TGTGCCAGCCTCTACGGGGCTGAAGCTTTCTTT.